Reported below is one TCR beta chain. Its antigen is still unknown. TCRdb re-analysed the 5' RACE reads in MiXCR, keeping a single row per CDR3 protein. The table lists around 150,000 distinct CDR3 sequences, around 18% of them singletons, with approximately 7.8% in the top ten. The source of the sample is a study of CD8 T cells in ankylosing spondylitis. Regarding the study as a whole: A motif in TCR beta, a set of several highly homologous variants, appeared characteristic of ankylosing spondylitis blood.

Germline-derived CDR1 and CDR2 are SGHTA and FQGTGA. With 1 base removed from V and 6 bases from J, the gap between germline ends came to 16 bases. The CDR3 is 15 amino acids. The receptor was isolated from a male donor with ankylosing spondylitis or in good health (not recorded which). The sequenced sample consisted of blood, either unsorted or a sorted T cell fraction (not recorded which). The rearrangement joins TRBV7-3 to TRBJ2-7, with D possibly being TRBD2 (6 bases). CDR3 loop: CASSLMGSAGSEQYF. The CDR3 nucleotides are TGTGCCAGCAGCTTAATGGGTTCCGCGGGGTCCGAGCAGTACTTC. Full variable domain (missing parts from reference TRBV7-3 and TRBJ2-7): GAGVSQTPSNKVTEKGKYVELRCDPISGHTALYWYRQSLGQGPEFLIYFQGTGAADDSGLPNDRFFAVRPEGSVSTLKIQRTERGDSAVYLCASSLMGSAGSEQYFGPGTRLTVT.